One sample yielded the 27 T cell receptor beta chains listed below, sequenced in a study of T-cell reconstitution after alpha-beta-depleted transplantation in children. Unique molecular identifiers were incorporated during preparation of the TCRbeta library. Via MiXCR, TCRdb re-called the PCR reads, giving one row per CDR3 protein. Here the sample spans around 600,000 distinct CDR3 sequences, roughly 17% being singletons. The sequenced sample was PBMCs from the stem cell graft donor, obtained from the stem cell graft. The receptor source for this set is a human donor who donated a stem cell graft to a child with acute myeloid leukemia.

The chain carries TRBV11-2 and TRBJ1-1; D might be TRBD1 (6 bases). The CDR3 totals 13 residues. Trimming pared 3 bases from V and 6 bases from J, leaving 11 bases between. Germline V gene lookup returns CDR1 SGHAT and CDR2 FQNNGV. CDR3 amino acids: CASSFGGWAEAFF. CDR3 nucleotide sequence: TGTGCCAGCAGCTTTGGGGGCTGGGCTGAAGCTTTCTTT.

This clonotype appeared a few times. The chain recombines TRBV20-1 with TRBJ1-5, with 9 bases aligning to TRBD1. The ends lost 2 bases at V and 7 bases at J; junction bases unmatched: 6. The length of the CDR3 is 14 residues. Per the germline V gene, CDR1 is DFQATT and CDR2 is SNEGSKA (reference sequence). CDR3 protein: CSARSGTGNQPQHF. The CDR3 DNA reads TGCAGTGCTAGATCCGGGACAGGGAACCAGCCCCAGCATTTT.

This clonotype came up a few times. The chain has TRBV6-1 and TRBJ2-1; 8 bases line up with TRBD2. In germline, CDR1 is MNHNS, CDR2 SASEGT. V gave up 7 bases and J gave up 8 bases; unmatched junction bases: 10. The length of the CDR3 is 14 residues. DNA for the CDR3: TGTGCCAGCACCTGGGGACTAGATGCGGATGAGCAGTTCTTC. The encoded protein is CASTWGLDADEQFF.

This clonotype was seen many times. CDR3 nucleotide sequence: TGCAGCGTTGAAGGGGGCGGGTCCCCCTACGAGCAGTACTTC. Protein sequence: CSVEGGGSPYEQYF. This chain links TRBV29-1 with TRBJ2-7; either TRBD1 or TRBD2 may supply D (5 bases each). CDR1 and CDR2 from the germline V gene are SQVTM and ANQGSEA. Trimming removed 1 base from V and 2 bases from J, with 12 bases in between. The CDR3 has 14 amino acids.

On this clonotype: One base away lies a much larger clone, so this may be a sequencing read error. The rearrangement joins TRBV20-1 to TRBJ2-7; D not certain. Trimming left V 5 bases short and J 0 bases short, with 11 bases between. The CDR3 is 13 residues long. Germline V gene lookup returns CDR1 DFQATT and CDR2 SNEGSKA (reference sequence). The CDR3 region has the DNA TGCAGTGCTCGGCTAGGTCTCTCCTACGAGCAGTACTTC. It specifies CSARLGLSYEQYF.

This clonotype appeared many times. The V call is TRBV29-1, the J call TRBJ1-1; no reliable D call. This CDR3 is built from 14 residues. CDR1 is SQVTM, CDR2 ANQGSEA, per germline. The V end lost 3 bases, the J end lost 4 bases, and 15 bases lay between the germline ends. CDR3 amino acids: CSVDRALWSTEAFF. CDR3 nucleotides: TGCAGCGTTGACCGGGCCCTGTGGAGCACTGAAGCTTTCTTT.

V gene TRBV28 combines with J gene TRBJ2-7; D is uncertain. The CDR3 spans 13 residues. The germline CDR1 and CDR2 sequences are MDHEN and SYDVKM. The V end lost 6 bases, the J end lost 0 bases, and 9 bases lay between the germline ends. Written as DNA, the CDR3 is TGTGCCAGCAGATCCAGTGACTCCTACGAGCAGTACGTC. Residues: CASRSSDSYEQYV.

The chain employs TRBV11-3 and TRBJ1-1; TRBD1 is a possible D gene (5 bases). This CDR3 region has 14 residues. The germline V gene has CDR1 SGHNT and CDR2 YENEEA. Trimming removed 7 bases from V and 4 bases from J, with 16 bases in between. CDR3: CASNHRGGSTEAFF. CDR3 nucleotides: TGTGCCAGCAACCACCGGGGCGGGAGCACTGAAGCTTTCTTT.

On this clonotype: This may be a read error, as it is one base from a much larger clone. The chain recombines TRBV7-6 with TRBJ1-2; D remains unclear. Germline V gene lookup returns CDR1 SGHVS and CDR2 FNYEAQ. This CDR3 has 13 amino acids. The CDR3 spells CASSFGTNYGCTF. In DNA, the CDR3 is TGTGCCAGCAGCTTTGGCACTAACTATGGCTGCACCTTC.

This clonotype has only a few counts. The gene calls are TRBV7-9 and TRBJ1-2, with D unclear. CDR1 and CDR2 (germline): SEHNR, FQNEAQ (reference sequence). V was pared by 4 bases and J by 0 bases, with 9 bases between. The CDR3 extends over 14 amino acids. CDR3 DNA sequence: TGTGCCAGCAGCTCCCTGGCAGCTAACTATGGCTACACCTTC. Amino acids: CASSSLAANYGYTF.

This clonotype appeared many times. This chain joins TRBV6-5 and TRBJ2-5, with TRBD2 matching over 13 bases. Trimming removed 0 bases from V and 0 bases from J; junction bases left unmatched: 4. The germline CDR1 and CDR2 sequences are MNHEY and SVGAGI. CDR3 length: 18 amino acids. CDR3 nucleotide sequence: TGTGCCAGCAGTTACTCAGGGACTAGCGGGGCCAACCAAGAGACCCAGTACTTC. This codes for CASSYSGTSGANQETQYF.

In its sample, this clonotype was seen many times. The chain joins TRBV10-3 to TRBJ1-1; 7 positions match TRBD1. After removal of 6 bases from V and 0 bases from J, the junction contained 10 bases not matched to a gene. Germline V lookup: CDR1 ENHRY, CDR2 SYGVKD. The CDR3 totals 16 residues. The CDR3 spells CAIRPGQLDLNTEAFF. For the CDR3, the DNA is TGTGCCATCAGGCCGGGACAGCTCGACTTGAACACTGAAGCTTTCTTT.

Concerning this clonotype itself: The DNA is left out, because the CDR3 cannot be placed on it with certainty; the CDR3 is given as TCRdb lists it. The chain has TRBV13 and TRBJ2-7; the table's D call, TRBD2, has no DNA check behind it. CDR1 is PRHDT and CDR2 is FYEKMQ in the germline V gene (reference sequence). The CDR3 numbers 15 amino acids, ends counted. Here the CDR3 reads CASSASGQGADEQYF.

V gene TRBV12-3 or TRBV12-4 combines with J gene TRBJ1-1; D is unclear. V lost 5 bases and J lost 2, with 15 bases in between. This CDR3 has 15 residues. The CDR3: CASSGETVLNTEAFF. The DNA of the CDR3 is TGTGCCAGCAGTGGGGAGACGGTCCTTAACACTGAAGCTTTCTTT.

This clonotype was seen more than once but under ten times. This chain links TRBV5-6 with TRBJ1-5; possible D gene TRBD1, 5 bases. The CDR3 has 15 amino acids. CDR1 SGHDT and CDR2 YYEEEE come from the germline V gene. Trimming shortened V by 0 bases and J by 5 bases, and 12 bases separated the two germline ends. CDR3 nucleotides: TGTGCCAGCAGCTTGGGGGCTGGGGGGTATCAGCCCCAGCATTTT. Amino acid sequence: CASSLGAGGYQPQHF.

V gene TRBV2 combines with J gene TRBJ1-5, with 8 bases matching TRBD1. Trimming at V came to 6 bases and at J to 0 bases, leaving 16 bases not matched to a gene. Germline assignment: CDR1 SNHLY and CDR2 FYNNEI. This CDR3 contains 19 residues. The CDR3 is CASRSSIQGEEYSNQPQHF. The CDR3 nucleotides read TGTGCCAGCAGATCCTCCATACAGGGGGAGGAATATAGCAATCAGCCCCAGCATTTT. Filled out from reference TRBV2 and TRBJ1-5, the complete variable domain reads EPEVTQTPSHQVTQMGQEVILRCVPISNHLYFYWYRQILGQKVEFLVSFYNNEISEKSEIFDDQFSVERPDGSNFTLKIRSTKLEDSAMYFCASRSSIQGEEYSNQPQHFGDGTRLSIL.

The CDR3 region has the DNA TGTGCCAGCAGGGATCGACAGGGCTACAATGAGCAGTTCTTC. This codes for CASRDRQGYNEQFF. J is TRBJ2-1 and V is TRBV7-9; TRBD1 matches at 7 bases. CDR1 is SEHNR, CDR2 FQNEAQ, per germline (reference sequence). CDR3 length: 14 residues. The trim removed 6 bases at V and 3 bases at J, leaving 5 bases unmatched.

A few counts support this clonotype. The rearrangement joins TRBV5-1 to TRBJ2-3; 8 bases align to TRBD2. This CDR3 has 11 residues. V lost 2 bases, J lost 12 bases, and 2 bases stayed unmatched. Germline V gene lookup returns CDR1 SGHRS and CDR2 YFSETQ. The CDR3 here is CASSFGTSQYF. The CDR3 nucleotides read TGCGCCAGCAGCTTCGGGACTAGTCAGTATTTT.

This clonotype was seen ten or more times. The chain employs TRBV10-3 and TRBJ1-5; maybe TRBD1 (5 bases). CDR1 and CDR2 from the germline V gene are ENHRY and SYGVKD. The germline V and J ends were trimmed by 3 bases and 4 bases, with 10 bases remaining between them. The CDR3 is made up of 14 amino acids. Here the CDR3 DNA reads TGTGCCATCAGTGAAATCGCAGGGAATCAGCCCCAGCATTTT. Translating it yields CAISEIAGNQPQHF.

This clonotype came up many times. The rearrangement links TRBV20-1 to TRBJ2-3; the match to TRBD1 covers 7 bases. This CDR3 has 14 residues. Germline trimming cut 1 base from V and 4 bases from J; bases unmatched to any gene: 5. CDR1 DFQATT and CDR2 SNEGSKA come from the germline V gene (reference sequence). In nucleotides, the CDR3 is TGCAGTGCTAGAGTCGACAGGGTCGCAGATACGCAGTATTTT. Translated, it gives CSARVDRVADTQYF.

The genes are TRBV20-1 and TRBJ1-2, with 8 positions matching TRBD1. The germline V gene has CDR1 DFQATT and CDR2 SNEGSKA (reference sequence). The junction had 11 bases not matched to a gene; V was cut back by 3 bases and J by 8 bases. This CDR3 has 14 residues. The CDR3: CSASGAGGFDGYTF. Here the CDR3 DNA reads TGCAGTGCTAGCGGGGCAGGGGGCTTTGACGGCTACACCTTC.

This clonotype has ten or more counts. CDR3 DNA: TGTGCCAGCAGCAGCGGTGGGGGGTCTAATTCACCCCTCCACTTT. Translating gives CASSSGGGSNSPLHF. V and J are TRBV7-2 and TRBJ1-6; maybe TRBD1 (5 bases). The CDR3 contains 15 residues. The V gene lost 5 bases and the J gene lost 6 bases, with 14 bases spanning the gap. Looked up from germline, CDR1 is SGHTA and CDR2 is FQGNSA.

This clonotype came up a few times. This chain links TRBV4-1 with TRBJ2-1, with 10 bases identical to TRBD2. The CDR3 extends over 16 amino acids. CDR1 and CDR2 (germline): MGHRA, YSYEKL. V was pared by 1 base and J by 8 bases, with 8 bases of the junction left unmatched. CDR3 bases: TGCGCCAGCAGCCAAGCGGGCAGCGGGGGGGCCTATGAGCAGTTCTTC. Its translation: CASSQAGSGGAYEQFF.

The gene calls are TRBV15 and TRBJ1-5, with a tentative D call TRBD1 (6 bases). Germline CDR1 reads LNHNV; CDR2 reads YYDKDF (reference sequence). The CDR3 contains 13 residues. V lost 3 bases and J lost 6, with 9 bases in between. The CDR3 nucleotides read TGTGCCACCAGCAGTAGGGGGGTTCAGCCCCAGCATTTT. Encoded protein: CATSSRGVQPQHF.

This clonotype was counted ten times or more. The chain uses TRBV12-3 or TRBV12-4 and TRBJ1-1, with 7 bases that match TRBD1. The CDR3 extends over 13 amino acids. V dropped 7 bases and J dropped 5; count of bases not matched to a gene: 7. The CDR3 DNA reads TGTGCCAGCACTAGACAGGGCGGGACTGAAGCTTTCTTT. It codes for CASTRQGGTEAFF.

This clonotype was recorded a few times. The CDR3 region has the DNA TGTGCCAGCAGCTTAGAGGGTTCGTGGGGGCCCGAGCAGTACTTC. Protein sequence: CASSLEGSWGPEQYF. The gene calls are TRBV7-2 and TRBJ2-7; D possibly corresponds to TRBD1 (6 bases). In germline, CDR1 is SGHTA, CDR2 FQGNSA. CDR3 length: 15 residues. V was trimmed by 1 base and J by 6 bases, leaving 16 bases between them. The complete variable domain, with remaining parts taken from reference TRBV7-2 and TRBJ2-7, reads GAGVSQSPSNKVTEKGKDVELRCDPISGHTALYWYRQSLGQGLEFLIYFQGNSAPDKSGLPSDRFSAERTGGSVSTLTIQRTQQEDSAVYLCASSLEGSWGPEQYFGPGTRLTVT.

This clonotype was counted many times. This chain uses TRBV6-5 with TRBJ1-5; 8 bases fit TRBD1. Germline CDR1 reads MNHEY; CDR2 reads SVGAGI. The CDR3 covers 14 residues. J gave up 4 bases and V 8 bases, and 7 bases lay outside the gene matches. DNA for the CDR3: TGTGCCAGCGGCTACAGGGGGATAAATCAGCCCCAGCATTTT. Its translation is CASGYRGINQPQHF.